The 14 T cell receptor beta chains reported below all come from one sample, sequenced in a study of cytomegalovirus exposure and HLA in healthy donors (dated 2017 in TCRdb). To prepare the library, the immunoSEQ multiplex PCR assay was applied. For the multiplex PCR, a mixture combining 60 forward primers for TCR Vbeta segments and 13 reverse primers for TCR Jbeta segments was used. Held by TCRdb, this immuneACCESS table contains in-frame sequences only and omits some clones. Under half of the omission traces to an unresolved V gene where checked; the cause of the rest is unknown. This sample holds 150,000 to 200,000 clones; around 82% were observed only once. 0.25% to 0.3% of the sample is held by the ten biggest clonotypes. Sequencing was carried out using PBMCs. These receptors were obtained from a boy younger than 18 in good health and CMV-seronegative.

This chain links TRBV10-3 with TRBJ2-3; tentatively, D is TRBD1 (6 bases). The CDR3 contains 17 residues. V was cut by 3 bases and J by 3 bases, with 19 bases left in between. Looked up from germline, CDR1 is ENHRY and CDR2 is SYGVKD. CDR3 in DNA: TGTGCCATCAGTGACCCCAGGGGAACAAAAGATACAGATACGCAGTATTTT. Protein: CAISDPRGTKDTDTQYF.

The chain recombines TRBV5-4 with TRBJ2-7, with TRBD1 matching over 7 bases. CDR3 length: 14 residues. V trimming: 4 bases; J trimming: 2 bases; junction bases outside the gene matches: 6. Germline V gene sequence: CDR1 SGHNT, CDR2 YYREEE (reference sequence). The CDR3 reads CASSPRDRTYEQYF. CDR3 DNA: TGTGCCAGCAGCCCCCGGGACAGAACCTACGAGCAGTACTTC.

The sample holds a few counts of this clone. This chain uses TRBV6-1 with TRBJ1-5; D is possibly TRBD1 (6 bases). CDR1 MNHNS and CDR2 SASEGT come from the germline V gene. This CDR3 has 15 residues. With 1 base removed from V and 5 bases from J, the gap between germline ends came to 12 bases. This CDR3 reads CASSEGGGRYQPQHF. The DNA for the CDR3 is TGTGCCAGCAGTGAAGGGGGGGGGCGGTATCAGCCCCAGCATTTT.

The chain is built from TRBV2 and TRBJ1-5; the match to TRBD1 covers 9 bases. The germline gives CDR1 SNHLY, CDR2 FYNNEI. The CDR3 runs 15 residues. V was pared by 5 bases and J by 7 bases, with 9 bases of the junction left unmatched. As DNA, the CDR3 is TGTGCCAGCAGTATGGACAGGGGACGCGGACAGCCCCAGCATTTT. Protein: CASSMDRGRGQPQHF. Together with reference TRBV2 and TRBJ1-5, the CDR3 gives the full variable domain: EPEVTQTPSHQVTQMGQEVILRCVPISNHLYFYWYRQILGQKVEFLVSFYNNEISEKSEIFDDQFSVERPDGSNFTLKIRSTKLEDSAMYFCASSMDRGRGQPQHFGDGTRLSIL.

The chain joins TRBV27 to TRBJ2-2, with 10 positions matching TRBD2. The CDR3 is 15 residues long. Germline trimming cut 5 bases from V and 6 bases from J; bases unmatched to any gene: 6. Germline CDR1 is MNHEY and CDR2 is SMNVEV (reference sequence). The CDR3 loop reads CASSVTSGTAGELFF. The CDR3, as DNA: TGTGCCAGCAGTGTCACTAGCGGGACCGCCGGGGAGCTGTTTTTT.

The gene calls are TRBV18 and TRBJ1-2; 8 bases map to TRBD1. CDR3 size: 15 residues. Trimming took 2 bases from V and 0 from J; bases not matched to a gene: 2. The germline V gene encodes CDR1 KGHSH and CDR2 LQKENI. The CDR3: CASSPGTGANYGYTF. The CDR3 DNA reads as TGTGCCAGCTCACCAGGGACAGGAGCTAACTATGGCTACACCTTC.

J is TRBJ1-2 and V is TRBV7-8, with a tentative D call TRBD1 (5 bases). The CDR3 consists of 14 residues. In germline, CDR1 is SGHVS, CDR2 FQNEAQ. Trimming pared 4 bases from V and 6 bases from J, leaving 15 bases between. CDR3 protein: CASSSEGAAHGYTF. The CDR3 DNA sequence: TGTGCCAGCAGCTCCGAAGGGGCCGCCCATGGCTACACCTTC.

J is TRBJ2-5 and V is TRBV5-1, with 7 bases fitting TRBD1. CDR1 and CDR2 (germline): SGHRS, YFSETQ. This CDR3 contains 14 residues. With V trimmed by 2 bases and J by 5 bases, 6 bases remained unmatched. CDR3 in amino acids: CASSLKGGAETQYF. CDR3 sequence (DNA): TGCGCCAGCAGCTTAAAAGGGGGCGCGGAGACCCAGTACTTC.

This clone was observed a single time. The chain couples TRBV6-1 to TRBJ1-3; D might be TRBD1 (5 bases). CDR1 and CDR2 (germline): MNHNS, SASEGT. V lost 0 bases, J lost 4 bases, and 7 bases lay in between. This CDR3 has 14 residues. In nucleotides, the CDR3 is TGTGCCAGCAGTGAAGCCCAGGGCGGAAACACCATATATTTT. As protein: CASSEAQGGNTIYF.

The CDR3 coding sequence is TGTGCCAGTAGTATATCCGGAGTCTTCTACAATGAGCAGTTCTTC. Protein sequence: CASSISGVFYNEQFF. V usage is TRBV19 and J usage is TRBJ2-1; no clear D. V gave up 2 bases and J gave up 3 bases, with 11 bases separating them. The CDR3 is 15 amino acids. Germline values: CDR1 LNHDA, CDR2 SQIVND (reference sequence). The variable domain in full, with the rest retrieved from reference TRBV19 and TRBJ2-1, is DGGITQSPKYLFRKEGQNVTLSCEQNLNHDAMYWYRQDPGQGLRLIYYSQIVNDFQKGDIAEGYSVSREKKESFPLTVTSAQKNPTAFYLCASSISGVFYNEQFFGPGTRLTVL.

This rearrangement joins TRBV27 to TRBJ2-5; a weak D match, TRBD2 (7 bases). The germline V and J ends were trimmed by 6 bases and 0 bases, with 20 bases remaining between them. The CDR3 is 17 residues long. Germline V gene data show CDR1 as MNHEY and CDR2 as SMNVEV (reference sequence). The CDR3 loop is CASSHKGGAGNQETQYF. The CDR3 nucleotides are TGTGCCAGCAGCCACAAGGGGGGGGCGGGGAACCAAGAGACCCAGTACTTC.

V is TRBV11-2 and J is TRBJ1-3, with 7 bases aligning to TRBD1. CDR1 is SGHAT, CDR2 FQNNGV, per germline. The CDR3 extends over 15 amino acids. V trimming: 0 bases; J trimming: 8 bases; junction bases outside the gene matches: 7. CDR3 bases: TGTGCCAGCAGCTTAGACATCCTAGGGGGCGACACCATATATTTT. Translated: CASSLDILGGDTIYF.

V and J are TRBV7-9 and TRBJ2-7; the D is unclear. This CDR3 has 14 residues. V shed 1 base and J shed 2 bases, with 9 bases lying between them. CDR1 is SEHNR, CDR2 FQNEAQ, per germline (reference sequence). The CDR3 is CASSLESRTYEQYF. DNA for the CDR3: TGTGCCAGCAGCTTAGAGTCCAGAACCTACGAGCAGTACTTC.

This clone was detected only once. The chain combines TRBV7-2 with TRBJ1-2, with 11 bases identical to TRBD1. The V gene's germline CDR1 is SGHTA and CDR2 FQGNSA. The CDR3 covers 15 residues. Trimming at V came to 5 bases and at J to 4 bases, leaving 6 bases not matched to a gene. In DNA, the CDR3 is TGTGCCAGCAGCCGGGACAGGGGGTCTGTCTATGGCTACACCTTC. Its protein product is CASSRDRGSVYGYTF.